This TCR beta chain was sequenced for a study of blood T cell repertoires in COVID-19. Whole-study context: The samples span acute and convalescent COVID-19 from the United States, Italy and Spain. The cDNA or gDNA used as material had been derived from T cells, B-cell-depleted T cells, or PBMCs.

In the authors' workflow: How many nucleated cells were present was estimated from reference gene primer amplification. TCRdb's table, derived via immunoSEQ multiplex PCR, lists solely in-frame clones and lacks some. V and J calls and clone size are given by that table; D and trimming were obtained from the DNA. Of around 430,000 clones in the sample, 88% were seen once. Patients from Seattle were sampled longitudinally, starting during active infection. This clone was found once. Germline CDR1 is LGHNA and CDR2 is YNFKEQ. This CDR3 has 17 amino acids. Trimming took 2 bases from V and 3 from J; bases not matched to a gene: 9.

This TCR was sampled from a woman in her fifties or sixties with COVID-19, enrolled during active disease. Material for sequencing was peripheral blood. The chain carries TRBV4-2 and TRBJ2-3, with TRBD2 matching 9 bases. The CDR3 DNA follows: TGTGCCAGCAGCCAATTACGGGGCGGGGGGGCAACAGATACGCAGTATTTT. Its protein product is CASSQLRGGGATDTQYF.